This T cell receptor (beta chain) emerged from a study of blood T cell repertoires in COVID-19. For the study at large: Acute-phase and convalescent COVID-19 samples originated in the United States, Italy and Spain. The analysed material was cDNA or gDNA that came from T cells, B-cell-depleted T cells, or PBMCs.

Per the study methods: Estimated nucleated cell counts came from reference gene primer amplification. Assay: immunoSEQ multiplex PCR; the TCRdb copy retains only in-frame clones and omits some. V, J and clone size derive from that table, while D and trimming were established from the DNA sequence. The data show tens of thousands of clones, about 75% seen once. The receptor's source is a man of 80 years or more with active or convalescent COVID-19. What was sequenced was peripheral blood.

CDR3 DNA sequence: TGTGCCAGCTCACCCCGAATCACAGGGGGGACCGGGGAGCTGTTTTTT. It yields the protein CASSPRITGGTGELFF. This sequence joins TRBV18 and TRBJ2-2, with 8 bases fitting TRBD1. V trimming: 3 bases; J trimming: 5 bases; junction bases outside the gene matches: 8. This CDR3 is built from 16 residues. Germline CDR1 and CDR2: KGHSH and LQKENI.